The 20 T cell receptor beta chains below all came from one sample that was sequenced in a study of CD8+CD57+ T cells in acquired aplastic anemia. The sequenced patients had an expansion of CD8+CD57+ cells seen by flow cytometry. It was genomic DNA that served as the template for profiling TCR beta VDJ and CDR3. TCRdb re-derived calls from the reads in MiXCR, one entry per CDR3 protein. In the table there are around 430,000 distinct CDR3 sequences, around 30% of which are singletons. What was sequenced was sorted CD4+, CD8+, or CD8+CD57+ T cells (not recorded which) from PBMCs. The receptors come from a human donor with aplastic anemia.

There are many counts of this clonotype. The rearrangement uses TRBV10-3 and TRBJ2-7, with 7 bases lining up with TRBD1. V trimming: 7 bases; J trimming: 7 bases; junction bases outside the gene matches: 10. Germline-derived CDR1 and CDR2 are ENHRY and SYGVKD. The CDR3 covers 13 residues. CDR3 nucleotide sequence: TGTGCCATCACCGGGACAGCCCCTTCAGAGCAGTACTTC. Its translation is CAITGTAPSEQYF.

This clonotype was seen only a few times. This chain uses TRBV2 with TRBJ1-2; 12 bases agree with TRBD1. Germline CDR1 SNHLY, CDR2 FYNNEI. The length of the CDR3 is 16 residues. V gave up 8 bases and J gave up 8 bases; unmatched junction bases: 15. Here the CDR3 DNA reads TGTGCCAGCCGGGACAGGGGGCAGTTAAAGCTGGGCGGCTACACCTTC. It yields the protein CASRDRGQLKLGGYTF.

As regards this clonotype: This sequence may be a read error, since a much larger clone differs from it by one base. The chain carries TRBV7-3 and TRBJ2-7; the D gene is possibly TRBD2 (5 bases). Germline loops: CDR1 SGHTA, CDR2 FQGTGA. This CDR3 is built from 14 residues. The CDR3 reads CASSLREKTYGQYF. As DNA, the CDR3 is TGTGCCAGCAGCTTGAGGGAAAAGACCTACGGGCAGTACTTC.

There are many counts of this clonotype. The rearrangement links TRBV29-1 to TRBJ2-2, with TRBD2 matching 7 bases. V dropped 5 bases and J dropped 1; count of bases not matched to a gene: 4. Germline V gives CDR1 SQVTM, CDR2 ANQGSEA. The CDR3 loop spans 14 amino acids. The DNA for the CDR3 is TGCAGCGTTCTAGCGGAGCTGAACACCGGGGAGCTGTTTTTT. It codes for CSVLAELNTGELFF.

This chain joins TRBV12-3 or TRBV12-4 and TRBJ1-5, with TRBD1 matching 9 bases. The V and J ends lost 6 bases and 2 bases, in that order; junction bases with no gene match: 11. The CDR3 has 17 residues. CDR3 DNA: TGTGCCAGCAGAGGGACAGGGAGTGCGATACGCAATCAGCCCCAGCATTTT. Translated, it gives CASRGTGSAIRNQPQHF.

In this sample, this clonotype turned up a few times. The chain is built from TRBV19 and TRBJ1-6; the D is unclear. Germline CDR1 reads LNHDA; CDR2 reads SQIVND (reference sequence). CDR3 size: 15 residues. V was shortened by 6 bases and J by 6 bases, with 15 bases between the two germline ends. The DNA of the CDR3 is TGTGCCAGTAGGCTTACGGCAGATCTTAATTCACCCCTCCACTTT. It translates to CASRLTADLNSPLHF.

This clonotype was counted a few times. In nucleotides, the CDR3 is TGTGCCAGCAGCTTAGATCGTAGCGCGTCAGATACGCAGTATTTT. Translating gives CASSLDRSASDTQYF. The gene calls are TRBV7-2 and TRBJ2-3; TRBD2 might be the D (5 bases). Trimming took 1 base from V and 4 from J, leaving 12 bases between them. The CDR3 is made up of 15 amino acids. The germline CDR1 and CDR2 sequences are SGHTA and FQGNSA.

This rearrangement joins TRBV5-1 to TRBJ1-2, with no clear D. Deletions cut 0 bases from V and 4 bases from J, with 7 bases between. The germline gives CDR1 SGHRS, CDR2 YFSETQ. The length of the CDR3 is 13 residues. CDR3 residues: CASSLEETYGYTF. The DNA for the CDR3 is TGCGCCAGCAGCTTGGAAGAGACCTATGGCTACACCTTC.

This clonotype turned up a few times. The junction differs from germline at one of its ends, possibly a read error. The chain carries TRBV7-7 and TRBJ1-1; D is undetermined. There are 17 residues in the CDR3. CDR1 is SSHAT and CDR2 is FNYEAQ in the germline V gene (reference sequence). The CDR3 is CASSLIFSADPITEAFF. The CDR3 DNA follows: TGTGCTAGCAGCTTAATATTCTCGGCGGACCCAATCACTGAAGCTTTCTTT.

The V gene is TRBV7-6, the J gene TRBJ1-4, with 10 bases that match TRBD1. V dropped 1 base and J dropped 8; count of bases not matched to a gene: 4. The CDR3 is 15 amino acids. Germline-derived CDR1 and CDR2 are SGHVS and FNYEAQ. The CDR3 nucleotides are TGTGCCAGCAGCTTAGGAGGGACAGGGGCCGAAAAACTGTTTTTT. This translates into CASSLGGTGAEKLFF.

This clonotype was seen ten or more times. The chain recombines TRBV19 with TRBJ1-4; D remains ambiguous. The germline CDR1 and CDR2 sequences are LNHDA and SQIVND (reference sequence). Trimming left V 5 bases short and J 6 bases short, with 16 bases between. The CDR3 covers 15 residues. This CDR3 reads CASSPREQPYEKLFF. For the CDR3, the DNA is TGTGCCAGTAGTCCCCGTGAACAGCCATATGAAAAACTGTTTTTT.

The V and J genes are TRBV19 and TRBJ1-4, with a tentative D call TRBD1 (6 bases). This CDR3 has 15 residues. Trimming stripped 5 bases from V and 3 bases from J, with 13 bases between. CDR1 LNHDA and CDR2 SQIVND come from the germline V gene (reference sequence). In DNA, the CDR3 is TGTGCCAGTAGTGTTATGGGACAAGCTAATGAAAAACTGTTTTTT. The encoded protein is CASSVMGQANEKLFF.

V usage is TRBV20-1 and J usage is TRBJ2-1; 9 nucleotides match TRBD2. V gave up 2 bases and J gave up 2 bases; unmatched junction bases: 10. The CDR3 is 17 amino acids. Germline CDR1 DFQATT, CDR2 SNEGSKA (reference sequence). The DNA for the CDR3 is TGCAGTGCTAGATCGTTTAGGCTAGCGGGAACCTACAATGAGCAGTTCTTC. Translating it yields CSARSFRLAGTYNEQFF.

The chain combines TRBV20-1 with TRBJ1-2; D is possibly TRBD1 (5 bases). The germline CDR1 and CDR2 sequences are DFQATT and SNEGSKA (reference sequence). The V end lost 3 bases, the J end lost 7 bases, and 12 bases lay between the germline ends. CDR3 length: 12 residues. This chain's CDR3 is CSASAGGVGYTF. Written as DNA, the CDR3 is TGCAGTGCTAGTGCCGGGGGTGTTGGCTACACCTTC.

This clonotype was seen at least ten times. V usage is TRBV20-1 and J usage is TRBJ1-5; 7 bases line up with TRBD1. Trimming cost V 0 bases and J 2 bases; bases outside gene matches: 7. Germline assignment: CDR1 DFQATT and CDR2 SNEGSKA (reference sequence). This CDR3 contains 16 residues. The CDR3 reads CSARESQGLGNQPQHF. The CDR3 region has the DNA TGCAGTGCTAGAGAGTCACAGGGGTTGGGCAATCAGCCCCAGCATTTT.

This clonotype was detected only once. CDR3 DNA: TGTGCCTGGAGTGTATTGGTCGGGGGGGAACAGTTCTTC. It specifies CAWSVLVGGEQFF. The chain links TRBV30 to TRBJ2-1; the match to TRBD2 covers 8 bases. The germline gives CDR1 GTSNPN, CDR2 SVGIG (reference sequence). V lost 0 bases to trimming and J lost 13 bases; unmatched junction nucleotides: 8. This CDR3 contains 13 residues.

In this sample, this clonotype turned up many times. The rearrangement links TRBV20-1 to TRBJ2-1; a weak D match, TRBD1 (6 bases). Trimming took 5 bases from V and 7 from J, leaving 9 bases between them. Per germline, CDR1 DFQATT and CDR2 SNEGSKA (reference sequence). CDR3 length equals 11 residues. Written as DNA, the CDR3 is TGCAGTGCTGTAACAGGGAATGAGCAGTTCTTC. Translated, it gives CSAVTGNEQFF.

The chain carries TRBV19 and TRBJ2-1; D remains ambiguous. The germline V and J ends were trimmed by 6 bases and 0 bases, with 12 bases remaining between them. CDR3 length equals 15 residues. Germline V CDR1 and CDR2: LNHDA, SQIVND (reference sequence). CDR3 in amino acids: CASSQRLSSYNEQFF. The CDR3 bases are TGTGCCAGTAGCCAGCGTCTAAGCTCCTACAATGAGCAGTTCTTC.

Only a few counts were recorded for this clonotype. A junction end diverges from the germline sequence, so it may reflect a read error. The CDR3 DNA sequence: TGTGCTAGCAGCTTAGACGCGCAGACTGAAGCTTTCTTT. Amino acids: CASSLDAQTEAFF. V and J are TRBV7-7 and TRBJ1-1; D unclear. Germline V gene data show CDR1 as SSHAT and CDR2 as FNYEAQ (reference sequence). CDR3 length: 13 amino acids.

The chain joins TRBV2 to TRBJ2-5; TRBD1 matches at 10 bases. This CDR3 has 14 residues. Germline values: CDR1 SNHLY, CDR2 FYNNEI. After removal of 6 bases from V and 4 bases from J, the junction contained 5 bases not matched to a gene. Here the CDR3 reads CASRRQGAGETQYF. The CDR3 region has the DNA TGTGCCAGCAGGAGACAGGGGGCGGGAGAGACCCAGTACTTC. The full variable domain, rest sourced from reference TRBV2 and TRBJ2-5, is EPEVTQTPSHQVTQMGQEVILRCVPISNHLYFYWYRQILGQKVEFLVSFYNNEISEKSEIFDDQFSVERPDGSNFTLKIRSTKLEDSAMYFCASRRQGAGETQYFGPGTRLLVL.